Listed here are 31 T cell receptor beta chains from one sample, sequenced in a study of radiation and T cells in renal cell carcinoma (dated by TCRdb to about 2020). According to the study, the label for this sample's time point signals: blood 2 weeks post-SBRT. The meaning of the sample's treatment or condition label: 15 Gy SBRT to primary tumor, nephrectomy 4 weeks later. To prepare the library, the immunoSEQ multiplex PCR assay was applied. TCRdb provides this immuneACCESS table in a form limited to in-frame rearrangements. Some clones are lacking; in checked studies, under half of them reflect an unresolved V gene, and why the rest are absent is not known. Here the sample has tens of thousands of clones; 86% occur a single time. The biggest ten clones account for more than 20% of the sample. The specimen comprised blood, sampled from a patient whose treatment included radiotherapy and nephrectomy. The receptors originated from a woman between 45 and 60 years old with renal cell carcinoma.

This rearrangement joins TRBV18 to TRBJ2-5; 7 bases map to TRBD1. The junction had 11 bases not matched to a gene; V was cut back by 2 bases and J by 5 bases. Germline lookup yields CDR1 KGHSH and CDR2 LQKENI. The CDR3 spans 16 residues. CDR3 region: CASSPGDSSVGETQYF. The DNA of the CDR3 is TGTGCCAGCTCACCAGGGGACAGCTCAGTTGGGGAGACCCAGTACTTC.

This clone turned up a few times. CDR3 region: CASSGTGETTDTQYF. The CDR3 DNA follows: TGCGCCAGCAGTGGTACGGGGGAAACCACAGATACGCAGTATTTT. The chain recombines TRBV23-1 with TRBJ2-3, with a tentative D call TRBD2 (6 bases). TRBV23-1 is reported as an ORF; its role is uncertain. Between the trimmed V and J ends, which lost 5 bases and 2 bases, there was a span of 14 bases. This CDR3 spans 15 amino acids.

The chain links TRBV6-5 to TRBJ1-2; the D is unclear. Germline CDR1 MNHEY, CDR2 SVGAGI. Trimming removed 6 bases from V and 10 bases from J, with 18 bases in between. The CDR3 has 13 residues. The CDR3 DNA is TGTGCCAGCAGCCCAATTGGCGGGCGAGACTACACCTTC. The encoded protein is CASSPIGGRDYTF.

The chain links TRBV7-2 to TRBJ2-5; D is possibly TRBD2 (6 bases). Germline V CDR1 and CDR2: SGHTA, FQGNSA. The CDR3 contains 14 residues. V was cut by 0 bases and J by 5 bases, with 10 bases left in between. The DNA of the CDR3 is TGTGCCAGCAGCTTAGCGTCGGGAGCGGAGACCCAGTACTTC. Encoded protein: CASSLASGAETQYF.

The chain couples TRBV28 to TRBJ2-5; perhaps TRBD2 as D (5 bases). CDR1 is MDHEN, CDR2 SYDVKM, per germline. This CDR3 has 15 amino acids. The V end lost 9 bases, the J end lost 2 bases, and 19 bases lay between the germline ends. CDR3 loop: CASSIPRARQETQYF. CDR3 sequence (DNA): TGTGCCAGTTCCATACCGCGGGCCAGACAAGAGACCCAGTACTTC.

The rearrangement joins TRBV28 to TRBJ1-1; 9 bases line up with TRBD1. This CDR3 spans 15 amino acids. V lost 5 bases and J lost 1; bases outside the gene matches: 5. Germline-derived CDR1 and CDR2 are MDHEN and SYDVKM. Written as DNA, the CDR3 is TGTGCCAGCAGTGGGGGGACAGGGTGGAACACTGAAGCTTTCTTT. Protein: CASSGGTGWNTEAFF.

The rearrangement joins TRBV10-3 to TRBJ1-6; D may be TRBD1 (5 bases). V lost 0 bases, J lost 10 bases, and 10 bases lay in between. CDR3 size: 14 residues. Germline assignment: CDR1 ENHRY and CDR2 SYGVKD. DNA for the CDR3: TGTGCCATCAGTGAGTCGGAGGGGCACTCACCCCTCCACTTT. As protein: CAISESEGHSPLHF.

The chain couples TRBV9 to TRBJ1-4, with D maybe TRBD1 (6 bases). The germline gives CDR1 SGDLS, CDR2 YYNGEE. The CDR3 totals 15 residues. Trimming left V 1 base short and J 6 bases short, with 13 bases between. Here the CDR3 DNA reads TGTGCCAGCAGCGTATCCGGGACACGCGATGAAAAACTGTTTTTT. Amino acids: CASSVSGTRDEKLFF.

The CDR3, as DNA: TGTGCCAGCAGTTTCCAGATGGCCGGGGAGCTGTTTTTT. This codes for CASSFQMAGELFF. V and J are TRBV28 and TRBJ2-2; D is undetermined. Germline V gene lookup returns CDR1 MDHEN and CDR2 SYDVKM. The CDR3 totals 13 residues. The V end lost 3 bases, the J end lost 6 bases, and 8 bases lay between the germline ends.

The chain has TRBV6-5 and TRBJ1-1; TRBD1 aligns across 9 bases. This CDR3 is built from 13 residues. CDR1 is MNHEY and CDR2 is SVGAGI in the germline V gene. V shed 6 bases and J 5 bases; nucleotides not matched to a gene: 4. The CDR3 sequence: CASRLQGATEAFF. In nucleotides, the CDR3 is TGTGCCAGCAGGCTACAGGGGGCGACTGAAGCTTTCTTT.

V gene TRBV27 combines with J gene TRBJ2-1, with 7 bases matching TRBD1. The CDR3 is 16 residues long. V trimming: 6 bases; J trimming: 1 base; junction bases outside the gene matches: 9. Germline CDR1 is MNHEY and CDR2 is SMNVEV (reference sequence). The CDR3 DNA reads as TGTGCCAGCAGACTAACCGGGACAGTTTCCTACAATGAGCAGTTCTTC. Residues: CASRLTGTVSYNEQFF.

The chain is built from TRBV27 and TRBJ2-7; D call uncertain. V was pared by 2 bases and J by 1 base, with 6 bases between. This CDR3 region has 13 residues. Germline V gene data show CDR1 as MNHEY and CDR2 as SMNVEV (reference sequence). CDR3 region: CASSLRDSYEQYF. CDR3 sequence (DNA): TGTGCCAGCAGTTTAAGGGATTCCTACGAGCAGTACTTC.

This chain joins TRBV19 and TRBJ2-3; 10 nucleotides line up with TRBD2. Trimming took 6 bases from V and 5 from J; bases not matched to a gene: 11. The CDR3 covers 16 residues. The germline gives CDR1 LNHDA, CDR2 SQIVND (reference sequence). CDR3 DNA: TGTGCCAGTAGCTCACTACGGACTAGCGGTGGAGATACGCAGTATTTT. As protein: CASSSLRTSGGDTQYF.

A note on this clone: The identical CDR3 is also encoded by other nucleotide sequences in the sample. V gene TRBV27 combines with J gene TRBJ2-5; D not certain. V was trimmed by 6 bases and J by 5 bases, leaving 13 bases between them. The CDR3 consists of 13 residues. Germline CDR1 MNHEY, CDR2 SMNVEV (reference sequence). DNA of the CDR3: TGTGCCAGCAGCCATGGTGCGTGGGAGACCCAGTACTTC. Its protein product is CASSHGAWETQYF.

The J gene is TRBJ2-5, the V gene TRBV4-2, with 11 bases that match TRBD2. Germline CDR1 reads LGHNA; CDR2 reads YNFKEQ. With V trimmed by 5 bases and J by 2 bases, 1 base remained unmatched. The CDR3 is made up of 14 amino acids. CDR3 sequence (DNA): TGTGCCAGCAGCGGGACTAGCGGACAAGAGACCCAGTACTTC. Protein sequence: CASSGTSGQETQYF.

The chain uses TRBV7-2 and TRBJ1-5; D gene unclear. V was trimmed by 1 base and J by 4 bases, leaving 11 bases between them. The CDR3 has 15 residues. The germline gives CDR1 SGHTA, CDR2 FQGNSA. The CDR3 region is CASSLVGRSNQPQHF. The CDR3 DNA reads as TGTGCCAGCAGCTTAGTGGGCAGATCGAATCAGCCCCAGCATTTT. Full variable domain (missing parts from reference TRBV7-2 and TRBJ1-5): GAGVSQSPSNKVTEKGKDVELRCDPISGHTALYWYRQSLGQGLEFLIYFQGNSAPDKSGLPSDRFSAERTGGSVSTLTIQRTQQEDSAVYLCASSLVGRSNQPQHFGDGTRLSIL.

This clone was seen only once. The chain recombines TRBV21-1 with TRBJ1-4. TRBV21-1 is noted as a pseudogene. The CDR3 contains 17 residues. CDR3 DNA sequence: TGTGCCAGCAGCAAAGATGGGACGGGCGGGACTAATGAAAAACTGTTTTTT. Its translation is CASSKDGTGGTNEKLFF.

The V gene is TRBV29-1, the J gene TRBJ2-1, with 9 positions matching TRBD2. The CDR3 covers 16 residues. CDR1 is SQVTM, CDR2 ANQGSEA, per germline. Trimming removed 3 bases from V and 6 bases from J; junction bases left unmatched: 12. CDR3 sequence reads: CSVESQHGGGGNEQFF. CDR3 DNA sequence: TGCAGCGTTGAGTCACAGCACGGCGGGGGGGGCAATGAGCAGTTCTTC.

CDR3 coding DNA: TGCGCCAGCAGCCAGGATGAACGACAGGGGGCGGGCGGTGGCTACACCTTC. Protein sequence: CASSQDERQGAGGGYTF. J is TRBJ1-2 and V is TRBV4-3, with 10 bases lining up with TRBD1. The germline V gene has CDR1 LGHNA and CDR2 YSLEER. The V segment lost 3 bases and the J segment 7 bases; nucleotides outside the gene matches: 14. This CDR3 contains 17 residues.

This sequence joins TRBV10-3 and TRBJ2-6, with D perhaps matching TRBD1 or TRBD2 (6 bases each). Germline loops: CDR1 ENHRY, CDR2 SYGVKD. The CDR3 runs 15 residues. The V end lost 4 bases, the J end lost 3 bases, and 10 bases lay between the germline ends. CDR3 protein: CAISVGGGGANVLTF. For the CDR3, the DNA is TGTGCCATCAGTGTGGGGGGCGGTGGGGCCAACGTCCTGACTTTC.

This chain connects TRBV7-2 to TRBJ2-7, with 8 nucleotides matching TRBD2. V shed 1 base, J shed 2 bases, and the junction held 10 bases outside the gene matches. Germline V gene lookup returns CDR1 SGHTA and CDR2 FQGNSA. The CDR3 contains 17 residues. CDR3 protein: CASSLGGSSGLTYEQYF. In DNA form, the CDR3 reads TGTGCCAGCAGCTTAGGGGGGTCTAGCGGGCTAACCTACGAGCAGTACTTC. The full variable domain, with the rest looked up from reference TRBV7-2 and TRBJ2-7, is GAGVSQSPSNKVTEKGKDVELRCDPISGHTALYWYRQSLGQGLEFLIYFQGNSAPDKSGLPSDRFSAERTGGSVSTLTIQRTQQEDSAVYLCASSLGGSSGLTYEQYFGPGTRLTVT.

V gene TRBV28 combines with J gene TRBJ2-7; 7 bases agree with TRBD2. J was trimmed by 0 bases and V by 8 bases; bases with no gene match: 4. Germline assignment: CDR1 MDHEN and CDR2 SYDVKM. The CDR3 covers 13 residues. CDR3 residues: CASSSGNSYEQYF. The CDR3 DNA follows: TGTGCCAGCTCAAGCGGGAACTCCTACGAGCAGTACTTC.

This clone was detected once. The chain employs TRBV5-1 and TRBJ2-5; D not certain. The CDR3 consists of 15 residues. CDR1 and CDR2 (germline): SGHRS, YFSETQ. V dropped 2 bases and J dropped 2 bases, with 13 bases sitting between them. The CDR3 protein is CASSLMGYDQETQYF. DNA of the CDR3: TGCGCCAGCAGCTTAATGGGGTACGATCAAGAGACCCAGTACTTC.

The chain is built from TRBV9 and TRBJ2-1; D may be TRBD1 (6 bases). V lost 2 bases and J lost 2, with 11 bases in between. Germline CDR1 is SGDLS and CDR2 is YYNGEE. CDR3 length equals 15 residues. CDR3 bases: TGTGCCAGCAGCGTGAGGGCAGGGGCCTACAATGAGCAGTTCTTC. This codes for CASSVRAGAYNEQFF. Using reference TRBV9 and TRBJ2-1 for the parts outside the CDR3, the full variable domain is DSGVTQTPKHLITATGQRVTLRCSPRSGDLSVYWYQQSLDQGLQFLIQYYNGEERAKGNILERFSAQQFPDLHSELNLSSLELGDSALYFCASSVRAGAYNEQFFGPGTRLTVL.

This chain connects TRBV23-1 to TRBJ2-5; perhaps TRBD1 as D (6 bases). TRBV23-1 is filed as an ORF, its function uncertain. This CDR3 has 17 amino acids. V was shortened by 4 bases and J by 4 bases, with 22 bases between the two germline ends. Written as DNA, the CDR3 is TGCGCCAGCAGTCGCCAGTCAGGGGCCCTAGGCGGAGAGACCCAGTACTTC. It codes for CASSRQSGALGGETQYF.

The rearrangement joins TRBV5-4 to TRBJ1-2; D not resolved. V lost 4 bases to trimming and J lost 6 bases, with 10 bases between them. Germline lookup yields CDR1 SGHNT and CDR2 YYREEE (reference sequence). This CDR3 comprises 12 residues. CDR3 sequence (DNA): TGTGCCAGCAGCGATACAGTGGATGGCTACACCTTC. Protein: CASSDTVDGYTF.

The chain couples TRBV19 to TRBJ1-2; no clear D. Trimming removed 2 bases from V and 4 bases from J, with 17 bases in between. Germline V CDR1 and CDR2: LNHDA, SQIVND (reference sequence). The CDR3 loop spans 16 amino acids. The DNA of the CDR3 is TGTGCCAGTAGTATATTCAACACGGTCCTGACCTATGGCTACACCTTC. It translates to CASSIFNTVLTYGYTF. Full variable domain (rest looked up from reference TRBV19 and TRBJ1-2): DGGITQSPKYLFRKEGQNVTLSCEQNLNHDAMYWYRQDPGQGLRLIYYSQIVNDFQKGDIAEGYSVSREKKESFPLTVTSAQKNPTAFYLCASSIFNTVLTYGYTFGSGTRLTVV.

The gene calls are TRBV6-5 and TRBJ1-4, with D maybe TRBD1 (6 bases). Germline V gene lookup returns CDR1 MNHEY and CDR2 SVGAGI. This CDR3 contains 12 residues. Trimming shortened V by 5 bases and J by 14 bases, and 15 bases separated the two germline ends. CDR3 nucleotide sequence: TGTGCCAGCAGTCACCATCAGGGGAGTCTGTTTTTT. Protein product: CASSHHQGSLFF.

In nucleotides, the CDR3 is TGTGCCTGGAGTGGCGGGGAATGGGAGACCCAGTACTTC. Its protein is CAWSGGEWETQYF. The chain employs TRBV30 and TRBJ2-5; a weak D match, TRBD2 (6 bases). CDR3 length: 13 residues. Germline CDR1 GTSNPN, CDR2 SVGIG (reference sequence). V was shortened by 1 base and J by 5 bases, with 11 bases between the two germline ends.

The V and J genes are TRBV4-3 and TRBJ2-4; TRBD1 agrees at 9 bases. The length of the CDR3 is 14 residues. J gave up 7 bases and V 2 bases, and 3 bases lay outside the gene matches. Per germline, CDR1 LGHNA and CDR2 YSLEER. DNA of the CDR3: TGCGCCAGCAGCCAATCCGGGACAGGGAACATTCAGTACTTC. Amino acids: CASSQSGTGNIQYF.

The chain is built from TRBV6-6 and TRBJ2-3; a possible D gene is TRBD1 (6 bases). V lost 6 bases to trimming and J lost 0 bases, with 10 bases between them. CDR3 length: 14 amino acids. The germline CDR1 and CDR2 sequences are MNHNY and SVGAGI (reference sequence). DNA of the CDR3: TGTGCCAGCAGCTCGGGACAAAGCACAGATACGCAGTATTTT. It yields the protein CASSSGQSTDTQYF.